This T cell receptor beta chain was observed in a study of human T cells and chemical hapten exposure. TCRdb used MiXCR to reprocess the RACE reads, holding one entry per CDR3 protein. The sample has around 380,000 distinct CDR3 sequences; 4.5% to 7% are singletons. Described time point: pre-sensitization, week 0. The treatment was: therapeutic diphenylcyclopropenone sensitization with weekly scalp DPC. As for this clonotype: The antigen is undetermined.

Whole-study findings and limits: Expanded TCRs formed significantly more large CDR3 similarity clusters than controls. After DPC sensitization, TCRs above 1 in 1000 frequency showed no change.

CDR1 and CDR2 (germline): SGHRS, YFSETQ. The CDR3 totals 16 residues. The trim removed 4 bases at V and 0 bases at J, leaving 5 bases unmatched. This receptor was taken from a young woman with alopecia areata. Some clones in this sample may be carry-over from other donors' samples. Sample: whole blood, taken in connection with sensitization to the hapten diphenylcyclopropenone (DPC). The chain combines TRBV5-1 with TRBJ2-2; TRBD1 aligns across 8 bases. The CDR3 nucleotides are TGCGCCAGCAGCATCCAGGGGGCGGCGAACACCGGGGAGCTGTTTTTT. Protein: CASSIQGAANTGELFF.